Each of the 22 T cell receptor beta chains below was sequenced from the same sample in a study of cytomegalovirus exposure and HLA in healthy donors. Assay used: immunoSEQ multiplex PCR; TCRdb lists only in-frame clones, some missing. The profile shows some 59,000 clones, approximately 89% of them singletons. Source material: PBMCs. Every receptor here comes from a woman aged 18 to 35 in good health and CMV-seropositive.

The chain has TRBV19 and TRBJ2-5, with D maybe TRBD2 (5 bases). The CDR3 loop spans 13 amino acids. Germline CDR1 and CDR2: LNHDA and SQIVND (reference sequence). V was pared by 1 base and J by 4 bases, with 7 bases between. The CDR3 DNA follows: TGTGCCAGTAGTATAGCGGGAACAGAGACCCAGTACTTC. Translation gives CASSIAGTETQYF.

This chain uses TRBV7-2 with TRBJ2-3; 10 bases map to TRBD1. In germline, CDR1 is SGHTA, CDR2 FQGNSA. The length of the CDR3 is 15 residues. Trimming at V came to 2 bases and at J to 4 bases, leaving 3 bases not matched to a gene. This CDR3 is CASSLRTGGADTQYF. The CDR3, as DNA: TGTGCCAGCAGCTTACGGACAGGGGGGGCAGATACGCAGTATTTT.

V is TRBV19 and J is TRBJ2-7, with 8 bases that match TRBD1. The germline CDR1 and CDR2 sequences are LNHDA and SQIVND (reference sequence). The V gene end was trimmed by 6 bases and the J gene end by 0 bases; junction bases not matched to a gene: 7. CDR3 size: 15 residues. The CDR3 reads CASSPGQVASYEQYF. In DNA form, the CDR3 reads TGTGCCAGTAGCCCGGGACAGGTAGCCTCCTACGAGCAGTACTTC.

The chain uses TRBV5-1 and TRBJ2-3; TRBD1 agrees at 8 bases. In germline, CDR1 is SGHRS, CDR2 YFSETQ. This CDR3 region has 15 residues. The junction had 7 bases not matched to a gene; V was cut back by 4 bases and J by 3 bases. The CDR3 here is CASSKRQGRTDTQYF. In nucleotides, the CDR3 is TGCGCCAGCAGCAAGAGACAGGGGAGGACAGATACGCAGTATTTT.

The V call is TRBV30, the J call TRBJ2-3; the D gene is possibly TRBD2 (5 bases). The V gene's germline CDR1 is GTSNPN and CDR2 SVGIG (reference sequence). Trimming cost V 1 base and J 7 bases, with 12 bases left between them. The CDR3 contains 13 residues. Here the CDR3 DNA reads TGTGCCTGGAGTGCCCCGGGGTTGAATACGCAGTATTTT. It specifies CAWSAPGLNTQYF.

The chain carries TRBV11-2 and TRBJ2-5, with D possibly matching TRBD2 (5 bases). Trimming took 8 bases from V and 3 from J, leaving 19 bases between them. The CDR3 is 15 residues long. Germline loops: CDR1 SGHAT, CDR2 FQNNGV. The CDR3, as DNA: TGTGCCAGCTCCCTAGCAGGCGGCAGAGAAGAGACCCAGTACTTC. This gives the protein CASSLAGGREETQYF.

The V call is TRBV7-9, the J call TRBJ2-7; D possibly corresponds to TRBD2 (7 bases). Trimming stripped 4 bases from V and 2 bases from J, with 9 bases between. This CDR3 contains 13 residues. Germline V gene lookup returns CDR1 SEHNR and CDR2 FQNEAQ (reference sequence). The CDR3 reads CASSWGGTYEQYF. The CDR3 bases are TGTGCCAGCAGCTGGGGGGGCACCTACGAGCAGTACTTC.

V and J are TRBV28 and TRBJ2-2; 11 nucleotides match TRBD2. Germline trimming cut 6 bases from V and 0 bases from J; bases unmatched to any gene: 9. Per the germline V gene, CDR1 is MDHEN and CDR2 is SYDVKM. CDR3 length equals 18 residues. CDR3 DNA sequence: TGTGCCAGCAGGGTTTACCCTAGCGGGGGGCCGAACACCGGGGAGCTGTTTTTT. Encoded protein: CASRVYPSGGPNTGELFF.

The gene calls are TRBV2 and TRBJ1-5; D possibly corresponds to TRBD1 (6 bases). Trimming removed 5 bases from V and 4 bases from J, with 15 bases in between. The CDR3 is made up of 15 amino acids. Per the germline V gene, CDR1 is SNHLY and CDR2 is FYNNEI. The CDR3 DNA is TGTGCCAGCAGTCCAACCGGGACACTGAATCAGCCCCAGCATTTT. The encoded protein is CASSPTGTLNQPQHF. The whole variable domain, filled in from reference TRBV2 and TRBJ1-5, reads EPEVTQTPSHQVTQMGQEVILRCVPISNHLYFYWYRQILGQKVEFLVSFYNNEISEKSEIFDDQFSVERPDGSNFTLKIRSTKLEDSAMYFCASSPTGTLNQPQHFGDGTRLSIL.

The chain carries TRBV6-6 and TRBJ1-5, with TRBD1 identical over 9 bases. CDR1 MNHNY and CDR2 SVGAGI come from the germline V gene (reference sequence). The CDR3 spans 15 residues. Trimming cost V 4 bases and J 6 bases; bases outside gene matches: 7. The CDR3 reads CASSSPTGGAQPQHF. CDR3 in DNA: TGTGCCAGCAGTTCCCCGACAGGGGGGGCTCAGCCCCAGCATTTT.

This chain links TRBV6-1 with TRBJ1-5, with 9 nucleotides matching TRBD1. The V and J ends lost 8 bases and 8 bases, in that order; junction bases with no gene match: 10. The length of the CDR3 is 14 residues. Germline V gene sequence: CDR1 MNHNS, CDR2 SASEGT. The CDR3 DNA reads as TGTGCCAGCGCTGACAGGGGGACTAGTAAGCCCCAGCATTTT. It yields the protein CASADRGTSKPQHF.

This sequence joins TRBV5-6 and TRBJ2-5; possible D gene TRBD2, 6 bases. CDR3 length: 17 amino acids. Trimming cost V 3 bases and J 1 base, with 19 bases left between them. Germline loops: CDR1 SGHDT, CDR2 YYEEEE. Here the CDR3 reads CASSSKGWDGGQETQYF. CDR3 DNA sequence: TGTGCCAGCAGCTCCAAGGGCTGGGACGGGGGCCAAGAGACCCAGTACTTC.

Concerning this clone itself: The junction does not match germline at one end; this may be a read error. V gene TRBV5-3 combines with J gene TRBJ1-5, with a weak D call TRBD1 (5 bases). TRBV5-3 is an ORF, with its function uncertain. The CDR3 consists of 14 residues. Here the CDR3 reads CASSLGVGNQPQHF. The DNA for the CDR3 is TGTGCCAGCAGCTTAGGGGTCGGCAATCAGCCCCAGCATTTT.

CDR3 DNA: TGCAGCGTCCGAACAGGGCGGGGGTACGAGCAGTACTTC. It is translated as CSVRTGRGYEQYF. The gene calls are TRBV29-1 and TRBJ2-7, with a weak D call TRBD2 (7 bases). Trimming removed 6 bases at V and 4 bases at J, with 16 bases between. The germline CDR1 and CDR2 sequences are SQVTM and ANQGSEA. The CDR3 runs to 13 residues.

This chain's CDR3 is CASSLGQGGADTQYF. CDR3 coding DNA: TGCGCCAGCAGCTTGGGACAGGGAGGTGCAGATACGCAGTATTTT. The V gene is TRBV5-1, the J gene TRBJ2-3; D perhaps matches TRBD1 (7 bases). Germline V gene sequence: CDR1 SGHRS, CDR2 YFSETQ. With 0 bases removed from V and 4 bases from J, the gap between germline ends came to 12 bases. The CDR3 spans 15 residues.

The rearrangement joins TRBV6-6 to TRBJ1-3, with unresolved D. Germline CDR1 MNHNY, CDR2 SVGAGI (reference sequence). V was shortened by 5 bases and J by 0 bases, with 8 bases between the two germline ends. The CDR3 consists of 14 residues. The CDR3 sequence is CASSDSGSGNTIYF. In DNA form, the CDR3 reads TGTGCCAGCAGTGATTCGGGCTCTGGAAACACCATATATTTT.

J is TRBJ2-6 and V is TRBV4-2; no firm D call. CDR3 size: 16 residues. Trimming took 0 bases from V and 3 from J, leaving 9 bases between them. Germline V lookup: CDR1 LGHNA, CDR2 YNFKEQ. CDR3 sequence (DNA): TGTGCCAGCAGCCAAGACTGGTCGAGTGGGGCCAACGTCCTGACTTTC. This encodes CASSQDWSSGANVLTF.

The V gene is TRBV5-1, the J gene TRBJ1-5; tentative D call: TRBD1 (5 bases). CDR1 is SGHRS and CDR2 is YFSETQ in the germline V gene. The CDR3 spans 14 residues. Trimming removed 4 bases from V and 5 bases from J, with 13 bases in between. The CDR3 loop is CASSPRGGDQPQHF. DNA for the CDR3: TGCGCCAGCAGCCCACGCGGGGGTGATCAGCCCCAGCATTTT. The full variable domain, rest sourced from reference TRBV5-1 and TRBJ1-5, is KAGVTQTPRYLIKTRGQQVTLSCSPISGHRSVSWYQQTPGQGLQFLFEYFSETQRNKGNFPGRFSGRQFSNSRSEMNVSTLELGDSALYLCASSPRGGDQPQHFGDGTRLSIL.

The J gene is TRBJ1-1, the V gene TRBV14; TRBD1 might be the D (5 bases). Germline V gene sequence: CDR1 SGHDN, CDR2 FVKESK. The CDR3 consists of 15 residues. The V gene lost 0 bases and the J gene lost 2 bases, with 10 bases spanning the gap. DNA of the CDR3: TGTGCCAGCAGCCAAGAGGGACTCCTTAACACTGAAGCTTTCTTT. Translating it yields CASSQEGLLNTEAFF.

The gene calls are TRBV6-6 and TRBJ1-1; tentatively, D is TRBD1 (5 bases). The V and J ends lost 6 bases and 4 bases respectively, with 15 bases between them. CDR3 length: 14 amino acids. The germline CDR1 and CDR2 sequences are MNHNY and SVGAGI (reference sequence). CDR3 coding DNA: TGTGCCAGCAGGGCAGGGTTCGGCACCACTGAAGCTTTCTTT. It is translated as CASRAGFGTTEAFF.

This chain joins TRBV6-5 and TRBJ2-7; 10 nucleotides agree with TRBD1. Germline CDR1 reads MNHEY; CDR2 reads SVGAGI. Trimming cost V 4 bases and J 2 bases; bases outside gene matches: 8. The CDR3 spans 16 residues. For the CDR3, the DNA is TGTGCCAGCAGTTTGATTCCGGGACAGGGGACCTACGAGCAGTACTTC. Translation: CASSLIPGQGTYEQYF.

This clone was counted only a few times. The chain employs TRBV7-6 and TRBJ1-3; 7 bases align to TRBD1. CDR3 length: 14 residues. The junction had 5 bases not matched to a gene; V was cut back by 5 bases and J by 4 bases. Looked up from germline, CDR1 is SGHVS and CDR2 is FNYEAQ. CDR3 loop: CASSPTGAGNTIYF. CDR3 nucleotide sequence: TGTGCCAGCAGCCCAACAGGGGCAGGAAACACCATATATTTT. Looking up the rest from reference TRBV7-6 and TRBJ1-3 gives the full variable domain: GAGVSQSPRYKVTKRGQDVALRCDPISGHVSLYWYRQALGQGPEFLTYFNYEAQQDKSGLPNDRFSAERPEGSISTLTIQRTEQRDSAMYRCASSPTGAGNTIYFGEGSWLTVV.